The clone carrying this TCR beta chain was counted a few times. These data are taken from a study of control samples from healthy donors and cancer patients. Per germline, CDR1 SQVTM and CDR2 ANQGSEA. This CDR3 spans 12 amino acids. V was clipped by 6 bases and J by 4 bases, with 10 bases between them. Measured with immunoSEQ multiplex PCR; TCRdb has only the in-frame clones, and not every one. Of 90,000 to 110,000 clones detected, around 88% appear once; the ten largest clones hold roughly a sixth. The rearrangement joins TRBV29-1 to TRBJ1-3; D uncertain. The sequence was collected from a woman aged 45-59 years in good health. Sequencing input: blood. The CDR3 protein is CSVTQLGNTIYF. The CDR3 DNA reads TGCAGCGTGACCCAACTCGGAAACACCATATATTTT. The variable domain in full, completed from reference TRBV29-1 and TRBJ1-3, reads SAVISQKPSRDICQRGTSLTIQCQVDSQVTMMFWYRQQPGQSLTLIATANQGSEATYESGFVIDKFPISRPNLTFSTLTVSNMSPEDSSIYLCSVTQLGNTIYFGEGSWLTVV.